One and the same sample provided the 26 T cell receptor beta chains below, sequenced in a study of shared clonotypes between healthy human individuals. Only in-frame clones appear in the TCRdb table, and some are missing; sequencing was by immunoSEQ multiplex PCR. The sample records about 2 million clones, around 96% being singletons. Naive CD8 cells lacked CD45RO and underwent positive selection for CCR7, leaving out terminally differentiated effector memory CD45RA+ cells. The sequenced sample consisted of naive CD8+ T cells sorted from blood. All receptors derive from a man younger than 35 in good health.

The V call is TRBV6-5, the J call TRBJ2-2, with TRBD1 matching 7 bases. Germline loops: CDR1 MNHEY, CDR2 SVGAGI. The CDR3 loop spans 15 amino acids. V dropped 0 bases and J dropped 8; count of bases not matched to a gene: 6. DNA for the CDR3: TGTGCCAGCAGTTACTCTGCAGGGGGATGGGGGGAGCTGTTTTTT. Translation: CASSYSAGGWGELFF.

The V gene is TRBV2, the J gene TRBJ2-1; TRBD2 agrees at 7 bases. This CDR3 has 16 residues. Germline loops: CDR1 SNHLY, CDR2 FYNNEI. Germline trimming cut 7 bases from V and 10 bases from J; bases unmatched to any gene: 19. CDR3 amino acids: CASKTGSGLPSSEQFF. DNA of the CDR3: TGTGCCAGCAAAACGGGGTCGGGACTACCCTCTTCGGAGCAGTTCTTC.

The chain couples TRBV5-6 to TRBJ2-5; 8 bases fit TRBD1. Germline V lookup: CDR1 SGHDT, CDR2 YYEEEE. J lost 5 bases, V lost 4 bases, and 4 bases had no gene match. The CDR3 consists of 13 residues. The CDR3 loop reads CASSPRQGETQYF. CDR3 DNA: TGTGCCAGCAGCCCTCGACAGGGGGAGACCCAGTACTTC.

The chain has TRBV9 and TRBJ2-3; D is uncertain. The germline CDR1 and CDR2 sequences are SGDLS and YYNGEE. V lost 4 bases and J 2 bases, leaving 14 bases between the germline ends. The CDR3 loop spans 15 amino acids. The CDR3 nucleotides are TGTGCCAGCAGCCTTATCGGGCAAGCCACAGATACGCAGTATTTT. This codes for CASSLIGQATDTQYF.

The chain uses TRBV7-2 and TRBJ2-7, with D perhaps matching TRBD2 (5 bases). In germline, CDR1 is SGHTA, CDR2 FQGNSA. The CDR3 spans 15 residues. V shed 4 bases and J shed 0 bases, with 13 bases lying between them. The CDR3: CASSSPGLSSYEQYF. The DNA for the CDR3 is TGTGCCAGCAGCTCTCCCGGACTGAGCTCCTACGAGCAGTACTTC.

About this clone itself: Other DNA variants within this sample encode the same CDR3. The CDR3 region has the DNA TGTGCCAGCAGCTCCGGACTAGCGGGAAACGAGCAGTACTTC. It encodes CASSSGLAGNEQYF. The chain has TRBV13 and TRBJ2-7; TRBD2 agrees at 12 bases. Germline values: CDR1 PRHDT, CDR2 FYEKMQ (reference sequence). With V trimmed by 4 bases and J by 5 bases, 3 bases remained unmatched. This CDR3 spans 14 amino acids.

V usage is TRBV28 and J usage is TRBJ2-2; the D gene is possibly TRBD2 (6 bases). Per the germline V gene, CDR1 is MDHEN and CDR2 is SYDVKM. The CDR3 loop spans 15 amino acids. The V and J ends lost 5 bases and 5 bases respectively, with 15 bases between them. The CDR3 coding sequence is TGTGCCAGCAGTCCCACCGGGACTGGAACCGGGGAGCTGTTTTTT. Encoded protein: CASSPTGTGTGELFF.

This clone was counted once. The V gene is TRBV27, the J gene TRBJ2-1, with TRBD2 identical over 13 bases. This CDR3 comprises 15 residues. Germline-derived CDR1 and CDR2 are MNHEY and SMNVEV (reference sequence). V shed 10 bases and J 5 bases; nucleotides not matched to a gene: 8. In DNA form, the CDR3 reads TGTGCCACATCAACCGGGACTAGCGGGAACAATGAGCAGTTCTTC. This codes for CATSTGTSGNNEQFF.

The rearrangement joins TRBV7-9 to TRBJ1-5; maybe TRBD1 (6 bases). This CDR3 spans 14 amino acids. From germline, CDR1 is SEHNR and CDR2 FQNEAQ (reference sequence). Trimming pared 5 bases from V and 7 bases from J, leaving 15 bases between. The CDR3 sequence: CASSNSQGWQPQHF. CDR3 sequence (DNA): TGTGCCAGCAGCAACTCACAGGGATGGCAGCCCCAGCATTTT.

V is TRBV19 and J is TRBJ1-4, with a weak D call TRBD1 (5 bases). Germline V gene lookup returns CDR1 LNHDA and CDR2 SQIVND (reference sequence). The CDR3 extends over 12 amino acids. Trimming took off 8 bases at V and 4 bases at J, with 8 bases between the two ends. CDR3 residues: CASLGGNEKLFF. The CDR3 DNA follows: TGTGCCAGTCTTGGGGGTAATGAAAAACTGTTTTTT. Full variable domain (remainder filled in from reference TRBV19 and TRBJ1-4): DGGITQSPKYLFRKEGQNVTLSCEQNLNHDAMYWYRQDPGQGLRLIYYSQIVNDFQKGDIAEGYSVSREKKESFPLTVTSAQKNPTAFYLCASLGGNEKLFFGSGTQLSVL.

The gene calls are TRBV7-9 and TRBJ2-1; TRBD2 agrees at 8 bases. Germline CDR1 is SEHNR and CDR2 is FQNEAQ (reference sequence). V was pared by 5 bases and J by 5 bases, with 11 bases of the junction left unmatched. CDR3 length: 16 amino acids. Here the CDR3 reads CASSPSTSGVNNEQFF. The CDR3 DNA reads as TGTGCCAGCAGCCCCTCTACTAGCGGAGTTAACAATGAGCAGTTCTTC.

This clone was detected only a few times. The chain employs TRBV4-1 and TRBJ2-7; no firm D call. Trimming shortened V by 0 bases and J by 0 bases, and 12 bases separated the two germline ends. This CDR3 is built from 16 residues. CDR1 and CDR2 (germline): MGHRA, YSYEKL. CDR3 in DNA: TGCGCCAGCAGCCAAGAGGCAGCCTCGAGCTCCTACGAGCAGTACTTC. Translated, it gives CASSQEAASSSYEQYF.

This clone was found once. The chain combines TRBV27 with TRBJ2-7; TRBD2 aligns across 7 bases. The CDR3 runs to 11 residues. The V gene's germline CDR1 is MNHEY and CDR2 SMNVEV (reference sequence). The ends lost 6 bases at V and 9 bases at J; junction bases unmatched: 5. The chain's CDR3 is CASRGSGAQYF. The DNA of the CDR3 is TGTGCCAGCAGGGGGAGCGGGGCGCAGTACTTC.

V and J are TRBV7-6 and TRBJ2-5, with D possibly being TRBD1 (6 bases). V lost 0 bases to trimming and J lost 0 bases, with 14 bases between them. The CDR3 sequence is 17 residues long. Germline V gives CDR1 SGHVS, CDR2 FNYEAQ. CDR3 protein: CASSLATTGTYQETQYF. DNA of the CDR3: TGTGCCAGCAGCTTAGCGACGACAGGTACCTACCAAGAGACCCAGTACTTC.

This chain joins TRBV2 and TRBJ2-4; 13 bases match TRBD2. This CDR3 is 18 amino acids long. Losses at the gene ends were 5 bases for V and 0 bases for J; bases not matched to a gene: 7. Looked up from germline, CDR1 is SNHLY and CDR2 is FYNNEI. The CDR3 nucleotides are TGTGCCAGCAGTCACCGGACTAGCGGGAGCCTAGCCAAAAACATTCAGTACTTC. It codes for CASSHRTSGSLAKNIQYF.

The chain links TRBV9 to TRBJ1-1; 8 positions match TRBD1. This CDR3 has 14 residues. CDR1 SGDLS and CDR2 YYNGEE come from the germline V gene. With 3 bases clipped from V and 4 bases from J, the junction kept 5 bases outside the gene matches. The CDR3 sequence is CASSASGTGTEAFF. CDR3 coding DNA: TGTGCCAGCAGCGCATCCGGGACAGGCACTGAAGCTTTCTTT.

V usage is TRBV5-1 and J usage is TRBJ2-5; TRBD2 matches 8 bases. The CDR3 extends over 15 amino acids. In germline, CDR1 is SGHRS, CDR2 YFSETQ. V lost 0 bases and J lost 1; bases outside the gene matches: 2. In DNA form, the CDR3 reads TGCGCCAGCAGCTTGGAGGGACTAGTCCAAGAGACCCAGTACTTC. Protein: CASSLEGLVQETQYF.

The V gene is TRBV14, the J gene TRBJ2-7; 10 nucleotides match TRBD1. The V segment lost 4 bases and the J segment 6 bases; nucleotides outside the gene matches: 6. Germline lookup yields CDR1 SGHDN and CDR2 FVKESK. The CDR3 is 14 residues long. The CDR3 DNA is TGTGCCAGCAGCCCCCGGGACAGGGGTGGCGAGCAGTACTTC. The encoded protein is CASSPRDRGGEQYF.

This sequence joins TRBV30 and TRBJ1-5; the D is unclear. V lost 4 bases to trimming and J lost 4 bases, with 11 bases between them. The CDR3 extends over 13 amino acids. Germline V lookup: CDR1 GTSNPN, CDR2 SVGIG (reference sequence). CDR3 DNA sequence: TGTGCCTGGAAACGAGGGATAAATCAGCCCCAGCATTTT. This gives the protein CAWKRGINQPQHF. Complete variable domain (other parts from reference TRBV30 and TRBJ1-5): SQTIHQWPATLVQPVGSPLSLECTVEGTSNPNLYWYRQAAGRGLQLLFYSVGIGQISSEVPQNLSASRPQDRQFILSSKKLLLSDSGFYLCAWKRGINQPQHFGDGTRLSIL.

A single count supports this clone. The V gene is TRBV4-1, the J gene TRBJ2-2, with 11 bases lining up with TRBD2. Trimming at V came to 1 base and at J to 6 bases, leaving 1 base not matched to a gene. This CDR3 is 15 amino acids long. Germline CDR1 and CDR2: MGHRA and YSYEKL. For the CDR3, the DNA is TGCGCCAGCAGCCAAGTTAGCGGGGGGGCCGGGGAGCTGTTTTTT. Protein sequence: CASSQVSGGAGELFF.

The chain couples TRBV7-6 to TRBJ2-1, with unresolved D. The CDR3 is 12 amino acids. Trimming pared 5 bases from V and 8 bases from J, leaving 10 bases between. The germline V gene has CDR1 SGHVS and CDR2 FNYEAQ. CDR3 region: CASSPWGYEQFF. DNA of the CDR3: TGTGCCAGCAGCCCATGGGGATATGAGCAGTTCTTC. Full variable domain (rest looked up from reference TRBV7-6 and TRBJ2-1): GAGVSQSPRYKVTKRGQDVALRCDPISGHVSLYWYRQALGQGPEFLTYFNYEAQQDKSGLPNDRFSAERPEGSISTLTIQRTEQRDSAMYRCASSPWGYEQFFGPGTRLTVL.

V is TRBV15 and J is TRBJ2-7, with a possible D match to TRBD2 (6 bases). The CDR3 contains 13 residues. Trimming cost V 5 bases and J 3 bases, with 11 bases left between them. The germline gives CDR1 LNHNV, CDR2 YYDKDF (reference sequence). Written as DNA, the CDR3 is TGTGCCACCAGCGCCGGGACTGGCTACGAGCAGTACTTC. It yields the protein CATSAGTGYEQYF.

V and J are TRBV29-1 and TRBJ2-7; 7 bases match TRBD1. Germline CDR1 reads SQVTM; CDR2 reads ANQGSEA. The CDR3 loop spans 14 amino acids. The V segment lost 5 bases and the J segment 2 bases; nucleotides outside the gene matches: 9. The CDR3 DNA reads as TGCAGCGTTACAGGGGTGGTTCCAACCTACGAGCAGTACTTC. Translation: CSVTGVVPTYEQYF.

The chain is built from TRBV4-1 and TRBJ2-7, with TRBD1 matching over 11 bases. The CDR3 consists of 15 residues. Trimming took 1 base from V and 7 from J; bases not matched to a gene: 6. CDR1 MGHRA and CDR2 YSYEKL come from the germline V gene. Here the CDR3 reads CASSQGTGGPVEQYF. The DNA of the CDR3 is TGCGCCAGCAGCCAAGGGACAGGGGGCCCAGTGGAGCAGTACTTC.

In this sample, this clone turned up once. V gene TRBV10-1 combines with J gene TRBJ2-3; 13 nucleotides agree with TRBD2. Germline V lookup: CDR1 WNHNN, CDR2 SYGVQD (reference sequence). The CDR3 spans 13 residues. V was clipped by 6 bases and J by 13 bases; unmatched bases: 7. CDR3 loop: CASRSGTSGEKYF. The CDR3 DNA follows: TGCGCCAGCAGGTCCGGGACTAGCGGGGAGAAGTATTTT.

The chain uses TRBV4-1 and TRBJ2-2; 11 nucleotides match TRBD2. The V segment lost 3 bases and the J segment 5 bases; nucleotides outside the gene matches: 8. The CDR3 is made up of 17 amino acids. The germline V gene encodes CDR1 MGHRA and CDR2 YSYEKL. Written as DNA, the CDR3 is TGCGCCAGCAGCCAGCTTGGACTAGCGGGCGATACCGGGGAGCTGTTTTTT. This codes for CASSQLGLAGDTGELFF.